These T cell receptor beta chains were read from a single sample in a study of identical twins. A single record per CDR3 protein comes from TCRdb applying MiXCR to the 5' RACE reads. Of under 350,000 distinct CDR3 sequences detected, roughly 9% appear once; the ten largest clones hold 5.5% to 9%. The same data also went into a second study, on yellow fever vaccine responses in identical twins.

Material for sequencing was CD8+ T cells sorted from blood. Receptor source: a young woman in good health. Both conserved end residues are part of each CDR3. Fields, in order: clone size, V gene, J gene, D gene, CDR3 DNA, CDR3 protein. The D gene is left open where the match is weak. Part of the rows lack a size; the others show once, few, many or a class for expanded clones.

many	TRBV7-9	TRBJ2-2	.	TGTGCCAGCAGCGGACACGGGACACTAACCTACGGGGAGCTGTTTTTT	CASSGHGTLTYGELFF
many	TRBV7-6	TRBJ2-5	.	TGTGCCAGCAGCTTTCCGACTCATCCGGGGGAGACCCAGTACTTC	CASSFPTHPGETQYF
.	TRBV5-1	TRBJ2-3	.	TGCGCCAGCAGCTTGGACGGCGGGGGCTCAGATACGCAGTATTTT	CASSLDGGGSDTQYF
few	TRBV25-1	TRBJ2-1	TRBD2	TGTGCCAGCAGTGTAGGGACTACCGCTGAGCAGTTCTTC	CASSVGTTAEQFF
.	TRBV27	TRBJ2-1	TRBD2	TGTGCCAGCAGTTTAGGACTAGCCTCGGGCTTATTCTTC	CASSLGLASGLFF
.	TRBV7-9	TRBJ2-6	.	TGTGCCAGCAGCTTTCCCCGGGGCAGGGCCGGGGCCAACGTCCTGACTTTC	CASSFPRGRAGANVLTF
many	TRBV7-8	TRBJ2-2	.	TGTGCCAGCAGCTTAGCGGGGGGCCCCGGGGAGCTGTTTTTT	CASSLAGGPGELFF
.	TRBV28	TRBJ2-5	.	TGTGCCAGCAGTCCAGACGGGACATCCTACGGGGAGACCCAGTACTTC	CASSPDGTSYGETQYF
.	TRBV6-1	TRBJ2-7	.	TGTGCCAGCGTCGGTCGGAGCTCCTACGAGCAGTACTTC	CASVGRSSYEQYF
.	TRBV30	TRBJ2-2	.	TGTGCCTGGAAATCCAACACCGGGGAGCTGTTTTTT	CAWKSNTGELFF
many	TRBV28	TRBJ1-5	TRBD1	TGTGCCAGCAGTGACGGACAGGCACATCAGCCCCAGCATTTT	CASSDGQAHQPQHF
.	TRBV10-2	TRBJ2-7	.	TGCGCCAGCAGTGACTCAGGCACGCAGTACGAGCAGTACTTC	CASSDSGTQYEQYF
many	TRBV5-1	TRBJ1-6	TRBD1	TGCGCCAGCAACTTGGGGGGACAGAGTAATTCACCCCTCCACTTT	CASNLGGQSNSPLHF
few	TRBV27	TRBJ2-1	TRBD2	TGTGCCAGCACCCCTACGAGCGGGAGAGGTGAGCAGTTCTTC	CASTPTSGRGEQFF
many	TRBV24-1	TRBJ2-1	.	TGTGCCACCAGTGAAGAGACAGGACTGGGCAATGAGCAGTTCTTC	CATSEETGLGNEQFF
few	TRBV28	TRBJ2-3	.	TGTGCCAGCAGTTTAACTGACACAGATACGCAGTATTTT	CASSLTDTDTQYF
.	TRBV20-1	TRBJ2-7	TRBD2	TGCAGTGCTAGGGAAGCGGGAGACGGGCGGGAGCAGTACTTC	CSAREAGDGREQYF
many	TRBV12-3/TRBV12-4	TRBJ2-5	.	TGTGCCAGCAGGCTCCAAGAGACCCAGTACTTC	CASRLQETQYF
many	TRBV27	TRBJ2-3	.	TGTGCCAGCAGTTTATATAGTAGGGCTGGAGATACGCAGTATTTT	CASSLYSRAGDTQYF
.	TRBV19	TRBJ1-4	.	TGTGCCAGCAGTATCCCTGCCTGGCCAGCAACTAATGAAAAACTGTTTTTT	CASSIPAWPATNEKLFF
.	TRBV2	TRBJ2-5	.	TGTGCCAGCCGGACTGGACAACCCGAGACCCAGTACTTC	CASRTGQPETQYF
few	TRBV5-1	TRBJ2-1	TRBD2	TGCGCCAGCCGAGCCGGGACTAGCGTAAGCTCCTACAATGAGCAGTTCTTC	CASRAGTSVSSYNEQFF
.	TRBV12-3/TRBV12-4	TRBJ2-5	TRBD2	TGTGCCAGCAGAACCGGACTAGCGGGAGGGCCGGGGGAGACCCAGTACTTC	CASRTGLAGGPGETQYF
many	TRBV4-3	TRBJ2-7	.	TGCGCCAGCAGCCAAAGTTCTAGCGAGCACTACGAGCAGTACTTC	CASSQSSSEHYEQYF
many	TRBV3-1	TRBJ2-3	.	TGTGCCACCAGTGAAGGGGTAGAGAGCACAGATACGCAGTATTTT	CATSEGVESTDTQYF
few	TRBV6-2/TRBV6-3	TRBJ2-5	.	TGTGCCAGCGGCATCGAAGGGTTAGGCCAAGAGACCCAGTACTTC	CASGIEGLGQETQYF
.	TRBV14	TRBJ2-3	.	TGTGCCAGCAGCCAATTTGGTGACGCAGGGGGGGATACGCAGTATTTT	CASSQFGDAGGDTQYF
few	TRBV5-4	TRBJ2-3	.	TGTGCCAGCAGCTTGGTGTCCGCCACAGATACGCAGTATTTT	CASSLVSATDTQYF
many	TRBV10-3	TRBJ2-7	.	TGTGCCATCAGCCCGGGACGATATAACGAGCAGTACTTC	CAISPGRYNEQYF
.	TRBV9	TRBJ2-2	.	TGTGCCAGCAGCGGGGGTACAGGGCTTTTTACCGGGGAGCTGTTTTTT	CASSGGTGLFTGELFF
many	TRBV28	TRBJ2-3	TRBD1	TGTGCCAGCAGTCGGGCGACAGGGCGGGATACGCAGTATTTT	CASSRATGRDTQYF
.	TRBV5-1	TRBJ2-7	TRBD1	TGCGCCAGCAAACGGGACAGCTACTACGAGCAGTACTTC	CASKRDSYYEQYF
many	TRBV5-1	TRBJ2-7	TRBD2	TGCGCCAGCACGGGACTAGCGGGTAACTACGAGCAGTACTTC	CASTGLAGNYEQYF
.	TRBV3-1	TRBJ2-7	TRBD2	TGTGCCAGCAGCCCTTACCCCGGGACTAGCTTCAACGAGCAGTACTTC	CASSPYPGTSFNEQYF
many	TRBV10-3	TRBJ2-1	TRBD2	TGTGCCATCAGCAATGGGAGGGCGGGGTTGGCCTACAATGAGCAGTTCTTC	CAISNGRAGLAYNEQFF
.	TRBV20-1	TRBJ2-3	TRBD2	TGCAGTGCTAGAGTCGGTAGCGGGAGGAGCACAGATACGCAGTATTTT	CSARVGSGRSTDTQYF
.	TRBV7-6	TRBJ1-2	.	TGTGCCAGCAGCGACGACACCGACTATGGCTACACCTTC	CASSDDTDYGYTF